This T cell receptor (beta chain) was found in a study of blood T cell repertoires in COVID-19. This clone was seen a single time. CDR1 is SGHRS and CDR2 is YFSETQ in the germline V gene. The trim removed 0 bases at V and 0 bases at J, leaving 2 bases unmatched. This CDR3 region has 16 residues. The method was immunoSEQ multiplex PCR; TCRdb's version includes in-frame clones alone and lacks a portion of them. The data contain under 250,000 clones, 88% of them singletons. This chain joins TRBV5-1 and TRBJ2-2; 7 bases align to TRBD1. This TCR was recovered from a woman aged 30 to 39 who had been exposed to COVID-19. Sequenced input: PBMCs or T cells enriched from blood (not recorded which). The CDR3 region has the DNA TGCGCCAGCAGCTTGGTGCAGGGGGCGAACACCGGGGAGCTGTTTTTT. This sequence encodes CASSLVQGANTGELFF.